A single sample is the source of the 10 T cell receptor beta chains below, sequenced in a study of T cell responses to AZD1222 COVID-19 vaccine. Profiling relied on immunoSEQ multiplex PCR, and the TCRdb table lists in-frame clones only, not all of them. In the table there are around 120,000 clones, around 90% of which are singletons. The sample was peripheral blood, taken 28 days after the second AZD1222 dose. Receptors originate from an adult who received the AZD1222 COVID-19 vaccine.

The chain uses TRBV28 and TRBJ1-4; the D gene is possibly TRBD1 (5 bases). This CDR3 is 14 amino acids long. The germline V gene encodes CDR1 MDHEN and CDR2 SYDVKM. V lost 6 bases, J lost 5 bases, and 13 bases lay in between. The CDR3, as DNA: TGTGCCAGCAGCCCGGGGGGACGGAATGAAAAACTGTTTTTT. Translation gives CASSPGGRNEKLFF.

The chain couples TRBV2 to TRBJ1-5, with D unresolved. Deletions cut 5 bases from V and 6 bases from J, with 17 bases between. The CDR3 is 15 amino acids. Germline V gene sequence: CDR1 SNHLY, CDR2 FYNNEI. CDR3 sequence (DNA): TGTGCCAGCAGTTCGGGAACCCGGGGAAGTCAGCCCCAGCATTTT. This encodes CASSSGTRGSQPQHF.

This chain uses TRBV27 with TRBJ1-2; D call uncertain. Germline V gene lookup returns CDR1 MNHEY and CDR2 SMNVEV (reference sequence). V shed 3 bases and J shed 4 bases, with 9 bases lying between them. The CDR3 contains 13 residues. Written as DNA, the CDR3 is TGTGCCAGCAGTTTGAACCGAGGCTATGGCTACACCTTC. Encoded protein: CASSLNRGYGYTF.

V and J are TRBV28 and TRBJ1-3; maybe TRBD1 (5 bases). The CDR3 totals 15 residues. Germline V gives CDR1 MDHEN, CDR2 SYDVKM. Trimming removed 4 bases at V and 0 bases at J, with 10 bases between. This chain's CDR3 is CASSWGGSSGNTIYF. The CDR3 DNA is TGTGCCAGCAGTTGGGGCGGTAGCTCTGGAAACACCATATATTTT.

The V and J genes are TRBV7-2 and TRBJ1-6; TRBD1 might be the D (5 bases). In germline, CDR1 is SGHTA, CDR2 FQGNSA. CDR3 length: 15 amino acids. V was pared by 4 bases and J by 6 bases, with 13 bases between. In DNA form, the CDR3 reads TGTGCCAGCAGCTCAGCAGGGAGACTTAATTCACCCCTCCACTTT. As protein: CASSSAGRLNSPLHF.

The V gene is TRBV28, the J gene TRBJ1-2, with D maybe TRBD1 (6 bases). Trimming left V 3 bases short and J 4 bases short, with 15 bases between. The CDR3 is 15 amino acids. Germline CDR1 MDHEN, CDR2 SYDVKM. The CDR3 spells CASSLVGQSSYGYTF. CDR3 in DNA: TGTGCCAGCAGTTTGGTCGGACAGAGTAGCTATGGCTACACCTTC.

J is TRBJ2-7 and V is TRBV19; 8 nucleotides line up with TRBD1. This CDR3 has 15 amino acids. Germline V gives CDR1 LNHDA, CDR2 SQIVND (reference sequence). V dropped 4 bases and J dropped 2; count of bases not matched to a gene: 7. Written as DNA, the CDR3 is TGTGCCAGTAGTAGTGCCGGACAGGGAGCCTACGAGCAGTACTTC. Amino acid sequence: CASSSAGQGAYEQYF.

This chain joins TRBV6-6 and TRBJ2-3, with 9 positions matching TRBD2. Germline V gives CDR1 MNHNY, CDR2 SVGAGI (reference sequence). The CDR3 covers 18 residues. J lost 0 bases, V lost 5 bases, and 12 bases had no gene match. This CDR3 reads CASSRIMVAGVSTDTQYF. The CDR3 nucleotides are TGTGCCAGCAGTCGAATTATGGTAGCGGGGGTTAGCACAGATACGCAGTATTTT.

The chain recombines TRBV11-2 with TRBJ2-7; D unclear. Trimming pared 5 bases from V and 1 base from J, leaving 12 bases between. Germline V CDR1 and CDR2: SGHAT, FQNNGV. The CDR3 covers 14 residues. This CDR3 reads CASSPSPRSYEQYF. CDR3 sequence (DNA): TGTGCCAGCAGCCCCAGCCCGCGGTCCTACGAGCAGTACTTC. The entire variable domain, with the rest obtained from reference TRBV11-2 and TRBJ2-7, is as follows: EAGVAQSPRYKIIEKRQSVAFWCNPISGHATLYWYQQILGQGPKLLIQFQNNGVVDDSQLPKDRFSAERLKGVDSTLKIQPAKLEDSAVYLCASSPSPRSYEQYFGPGTRLTVT.

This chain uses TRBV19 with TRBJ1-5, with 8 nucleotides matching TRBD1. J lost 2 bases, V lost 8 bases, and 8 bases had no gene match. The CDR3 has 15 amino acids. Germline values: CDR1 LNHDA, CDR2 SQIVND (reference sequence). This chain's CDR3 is CASRPLDRGNQPQHF. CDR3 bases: TGTGCCAGTCGGCCATTGGACAGGGGCAATCAGCCCCAGCATTTT.